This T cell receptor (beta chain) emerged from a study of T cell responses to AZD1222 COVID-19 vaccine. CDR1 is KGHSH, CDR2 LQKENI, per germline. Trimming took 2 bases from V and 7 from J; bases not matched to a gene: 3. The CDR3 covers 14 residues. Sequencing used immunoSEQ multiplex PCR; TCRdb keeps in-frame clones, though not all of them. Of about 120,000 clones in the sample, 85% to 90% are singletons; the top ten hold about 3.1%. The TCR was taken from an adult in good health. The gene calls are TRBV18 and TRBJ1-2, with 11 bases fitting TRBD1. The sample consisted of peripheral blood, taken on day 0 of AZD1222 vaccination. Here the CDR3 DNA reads TGTGCCAGCTCACCAGGACAGGGGGCTGGTGGCTACACCTTC. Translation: CASSPGQGAGGYTF.